This TCR beta chain was obtained from a study of blood T cell repertoires in COVID-19. Sequencing was performed with immunoSEQ multiplex PCR; in TCRdb, only in-frame clones are kept and a portion is missing. The data hold roughly 120,000 clones, with less than 85% observed a single time. This clone was found a few times. Germline V gene sequence: CDR1 SGHAT, CDR2 FQNNGV. This CDR3 has 16 residues. J was trimmed by 2 bases and V by 6 bases; bases with no gene match: 9. This sequence originates from a human donor with acute or convalescent COVID-19. The donor label of this sample is uncertain. The sample taken for sequencing was peripheral blood. The chain carries TRBV11-2 and TRBJ1-1; TRBD1 agrees at 10 bases. The CDR3 reads CASRSTTGGYNTEAFF. CDR3 coding DNA: TGTGCCAGCAGATCTACGACAGGGGGCTATAACACTGAAGCTTTCTTT.